Following are 7 T cell receptor beta chains from one sample sequenced in a study of control samples from healthy donors and cancer patients. Produced via immunoSEQ multiplex PCR; TCRdb's table is partial and in-frame only. In the table there are approximately 150,000 clones, more than 85% of which are singletons. Sequencing was performed on blood. Receptor source: a man aged 25-45 years in good health.

A remark on this clone: Germline is not matched at one junction end, which may reflect a read error. The J gene is TRBJ1-2, the V gene TRBV9; D is perhaps TRBD1 (6 bases). CDR3 length: 15 amino acids. CDR1 and CDR2 from the germline V gene are SGDLS and YYNGEE. This CDR3 is CASSARDTLRGGHTF. CDR3 DNA: TGTGCCAGCAGCGCCCGGGACACTCTTAGAGGTGGCCACACCTTC.

This sequence joins TRBV5-1 and TRBJ1-1; weak D call: TRBD1 (5 bases). Germline CDR1 is SGHRS and CDR2 is YFSETQ. V lost 2 bases and J 2 bases, leaving 13 bases between the germline ends. The CDR3 covers 15 residues. The CDR3 sequence: CASSFTGGVNTEAFF. CDR3 DNA: TGCGCCAGCAGCTTCACTGGGGGGGTTAACACTGAAGCTTTCTTT.

V usage is TRBV6-5 and J usage is TRBJ1-1; a possible D gene is TRBD1 (6 bases). The CDR3 is made up of 14 amino acids. CDR1 and CDR2 from the germline V gene are MNHEY and SVGAGI. The V end was cut by 5 bases, the J end by 0 bases, with 10 bases between. CDR3 loop: CASSRQGLNTEAFF. The CDR3 DNA reads as TGTGCCAGCAGTCGCCAGGGGTTGAACACTGAAGCTTTCTTT.

The rearrangement joins TRBV27 to TRBJ2-7; D uncertain. V lost 5 bases and J lost 3, with 14 bases in between. CDR1 is MNHEY and CDR2 is SMNVEV in the germline V gene (reference sequence). The CDR3 contains 14 residues. DNA of the CDR3: TGTGCCAGCAGTACGGGCCCAGTGGGCTACGAGCAGTACTTC. Residues: CASSTGPVGYEQYF.

This chain connects TRBV6-2 or TRBV6-3 to TRBJ2-3, with D possibly TRBD1 on 5 matching bases. Germline loops: CDR1 MNHEY, CDR2 SVGEGT. CDR3 length: 16 amino acids. Deletions cut 5 bases from V and 1 base from J, with 16 bases between. Here the CDR3 reads CASSPRYWGGTDTQYF. The DNA of the CDR3 is TGTGCCAGCAGTCCCCGGTACTGGGGCGGCACAGATACGCAGTATTTT.

The genes are TRBV14 and TRBJ1-1; possibly TRBD1 for D (6 bases). Per the germline V gene, CDR1 is SGHDN and CDR2 is FVKESK. This CDR3 region has 13 residues. The ends were cut back, 0 bases at V and 9 bases at J, with 11 bases in the middle. Here the CDR3 DNA reads TGTGCCAGCAGCCAAGATTTGGGGGGGCAAGCTTTCTTT. Translated, it gives CASSQDLGGQAFF.

The chain couples TRBV11-2 to TRBJ2-7; 13 bases are shared with TRBD2. The CDR3 has 17 residues. Germline-derived CDR1 and CDR2 are SGHAT and FQNNGV. Trimming removed 3 bases from V and 4 bases from J; junction bases left unmatched: 9. The CDR3 coding sequence is TGTGCCAGCAGCTTTCCCTCGGGACTAGCGGGGACATACGAGCAGTACTTC. This gives the protein CASSFPSGLAGTYEQYF.